A selection of T cell receptor beta chains follows, all from one sample in a study of follicular helper T cells after annual influenza vaccination. Generated by immunoSEQ multiplex PCR, the TCRdb table keeps only in-frame clones and is missing some. The sample contains roughly 7,300 clones, 65% to 85% of which appear only once. The source was CXCR5+ CD38- circulating T follicular helper cells from blood, collected 7 days after influenza vaccination. The receptors stem from an adult who received the influenza vaccine. The CDR3 runs from the conserved cysteine through the conserved F or W. D genes are given only for firm matches. Only part of the rows carry a size: once, few, many, or a class if the clone is expanded.

V gene	J gene	D gene	clone size	CDR3 protein	CDR3 DNA
TRBV6-1	TRBJ1-1	.	.	CASRGRENTEAFF	TGTGCCAGCAGGGGAAGGGAAAACACTGAAGCTTTCTTT
TRBV18	TRBJ2-7	.	few	CASSLSADYEQYF	TGTGCCAGCTCACTTTCAGCGGACTACGAGCAGTACTTC
TRBV25-1	TRBJ1-5	.	.	CASPAKVYDQPQHF	TGTGCCAGCCCCGCGAAAGTCTACGATCAGCCCCAGCATTTT
TRBV27	TRBJ1-4	TRBD1	.	CASSPMGQANEKLFF	TGTGCCAGCAGCCCTATGGGACAGGCTAATGAAAAACTGTTTTTT
TRBV11-3	TRBJ2-7	.	.	CASSPNRALSYEQYF	TGTGCCAGCAGCCCGAATAGGGCCTTGAGCTACGAGCAGTACTTC
TRBV27	TRBJ2-3	.	.	CATRRPSTDTQYF	TGTGCCACCCGCCGGCCGAGCACAGATACGCAGTATTTT
TRBV2	TRBJ1-2	.	.	CASSEGPSYGYTF	TGTGCCAGCAGTGAAGGGCCAAGCTATGGCTACACCTTC
TRBV30	TRBJ2-2	TRBD2	.	CAWRIAGTNTGELFF	TGTGCCTGGAGGATAGCGGGTACGAACACCGGGGAGCTGTTTTTT
TRBV11-2	TRBJ1-2	.	.	CASSYRTVGNYGYTF	TGTGCCAGCAGCTATCGGACAGTGGGGAACTATGGCTACACCTTC
TRBV7-6	TRBJ2-2	.	.	CASSLAPGTGELFF	TGTGCCAGCAGCTTAGCGCCTGGCACCGGGGAGCTGTTTTTT
TRBV2	TRBJ2-5	TRBD1	.	CASTRDRAGETQYF	TGTGCCAGTACCCGGGACAGGGCTGGAGAGACCCAGTACTTC
TRBV7-9	TRBJ1-2	.	.	CASSLLGRVGYGYTF	TGTGCCAGCAGCCTCCTCGGCAGGGTTGGCTATGGCTACACCTTC